This entry features one T cell receptor (beta chain) sequence. No antigen is known for it. Investigators merged groups given second doses at roughly 4 or roughly 12 weeks. The ends were cut back, 7 bases at V and 1 base at J, with 10 bases in the middle. The germline V gene encodes CDR1 LNHDA and CDR2 SQIVND (reference sequence). The CDR3 covers 14 residues. The data originate from a study of T cell responses to AZD1222 COVID-19 vaccine. Study findings and constraints: Of the AZD1222 recipients, only 5 to 7 were seropositive at baseline. The peak T cell response came first, and repertoires were sampled only after it. Donors, mostly white British, included more females; clonal diversity was possibly underestimated.

Using immunoSEQ multiplex PCR, the repertoire was profiled, and TCRdb retains in-frame clones only, with some absent. Of roughly 98,000 clones in the sample, approximately 84% were seen once. This clonotype originated in an adult who received the AZD1222 COVID-19 vaccine. The sample consisted of peripheral blood, taken 28 days after the second AZD1222 dose. This sequence joins TRBV19 and TRBJ2-2, with D perhaps TRBD1 (6 bases). The CDR3 sequence is CASIPDRNTGELFF. CDR3 nucleotide sequence: TGTGCCAGTATCCCGGACAGGAACACCGGGGAGCTGTTTTTT.